This entry features one T cell receptor (beta chain) sequence. Germline CDR1 and CDR2: SGHRS and YFSETQ. The CDR3 loop spans 16 amino acids. Unmatched junction bases numbered 8, after V lost 0 bases and J lost 6 bases. This sample was taken from a study of identical twins. A universal primer site came from template switching; cDNA carried unique molecular identifiers. TCRdb fed the 5' RACE reads into MiXCR, producing one record per CDR3 protein. The profile covers hundreds of thousands of distinct CDR3 sequences, with roughly 6% appearing a single time and roughly 2% taken by the ten largest. Sample: naive T cells sorted from blood. The chain recombines TRBV5-1 with TRBJ2-4; 8 nucleotides align to TRBD2. This TCR was recovered from a man between 18 and 35 years old in good health. The CDR3 coding sequence is TGCGCCAGCAGCTTGGCCGGCGGGAGGCATGGAAACATTCAGTACTTC. As protein: CASSLAGGRHGNIQYF.